The entry below describes one T cell receptor beta chain. Its antigen remains unidentified. This specimen belongs to a study of OX40 agonist ivuxolimab in advanced cancers. Study background: In this trial design, patients received ivuxolimab intravenously at 0.01 to 10 mg/kg every 2 weeks. Treatment received earlier with anti-PD-1, anti-PD-L1 or anti-CTLA-4 agents was allowed, and over 30% had some. Study-wide results and limits: Among some nonresponders, normalized T-cell clonal expansion was also low. Relative to CD4+, CD8+ T cells held more expanded clones on average.

This CDR3 is 15 amino acids long. Germline trimming cut 4 bases from V and 4 bases from J; bases unmatched to any gene: 9. The germline V gene encodes CDR1 SGHNT and CDR2 YYREEE (reference sequence). The data were produced by immunoSEQ multiplex PCR, yet TCRdb's version contains in-frame clones alone and is incomplete. This sample has tens of thousands of clones, with 84% found just once. The input for sequencing was CD4+ or CD8+ T cells sorted from blood, taken in a trial of the OX40 agonist ivuxolimab. The TCR sequence derives from an adult with an advanced solid tumor such as melanoma, head and neck, liver or kidney cancer. The chain joins TRBV5-4 to TRBJ1-1; TRBD1 matches at 8 bases. The CDR3 protein is CASSVDRGVGTEAFF. CDR3 sequence (DNA): TGTGCCAGCAGCGTTGACAGGGGTGTCGGCACTGAAGCTTTCTTT.